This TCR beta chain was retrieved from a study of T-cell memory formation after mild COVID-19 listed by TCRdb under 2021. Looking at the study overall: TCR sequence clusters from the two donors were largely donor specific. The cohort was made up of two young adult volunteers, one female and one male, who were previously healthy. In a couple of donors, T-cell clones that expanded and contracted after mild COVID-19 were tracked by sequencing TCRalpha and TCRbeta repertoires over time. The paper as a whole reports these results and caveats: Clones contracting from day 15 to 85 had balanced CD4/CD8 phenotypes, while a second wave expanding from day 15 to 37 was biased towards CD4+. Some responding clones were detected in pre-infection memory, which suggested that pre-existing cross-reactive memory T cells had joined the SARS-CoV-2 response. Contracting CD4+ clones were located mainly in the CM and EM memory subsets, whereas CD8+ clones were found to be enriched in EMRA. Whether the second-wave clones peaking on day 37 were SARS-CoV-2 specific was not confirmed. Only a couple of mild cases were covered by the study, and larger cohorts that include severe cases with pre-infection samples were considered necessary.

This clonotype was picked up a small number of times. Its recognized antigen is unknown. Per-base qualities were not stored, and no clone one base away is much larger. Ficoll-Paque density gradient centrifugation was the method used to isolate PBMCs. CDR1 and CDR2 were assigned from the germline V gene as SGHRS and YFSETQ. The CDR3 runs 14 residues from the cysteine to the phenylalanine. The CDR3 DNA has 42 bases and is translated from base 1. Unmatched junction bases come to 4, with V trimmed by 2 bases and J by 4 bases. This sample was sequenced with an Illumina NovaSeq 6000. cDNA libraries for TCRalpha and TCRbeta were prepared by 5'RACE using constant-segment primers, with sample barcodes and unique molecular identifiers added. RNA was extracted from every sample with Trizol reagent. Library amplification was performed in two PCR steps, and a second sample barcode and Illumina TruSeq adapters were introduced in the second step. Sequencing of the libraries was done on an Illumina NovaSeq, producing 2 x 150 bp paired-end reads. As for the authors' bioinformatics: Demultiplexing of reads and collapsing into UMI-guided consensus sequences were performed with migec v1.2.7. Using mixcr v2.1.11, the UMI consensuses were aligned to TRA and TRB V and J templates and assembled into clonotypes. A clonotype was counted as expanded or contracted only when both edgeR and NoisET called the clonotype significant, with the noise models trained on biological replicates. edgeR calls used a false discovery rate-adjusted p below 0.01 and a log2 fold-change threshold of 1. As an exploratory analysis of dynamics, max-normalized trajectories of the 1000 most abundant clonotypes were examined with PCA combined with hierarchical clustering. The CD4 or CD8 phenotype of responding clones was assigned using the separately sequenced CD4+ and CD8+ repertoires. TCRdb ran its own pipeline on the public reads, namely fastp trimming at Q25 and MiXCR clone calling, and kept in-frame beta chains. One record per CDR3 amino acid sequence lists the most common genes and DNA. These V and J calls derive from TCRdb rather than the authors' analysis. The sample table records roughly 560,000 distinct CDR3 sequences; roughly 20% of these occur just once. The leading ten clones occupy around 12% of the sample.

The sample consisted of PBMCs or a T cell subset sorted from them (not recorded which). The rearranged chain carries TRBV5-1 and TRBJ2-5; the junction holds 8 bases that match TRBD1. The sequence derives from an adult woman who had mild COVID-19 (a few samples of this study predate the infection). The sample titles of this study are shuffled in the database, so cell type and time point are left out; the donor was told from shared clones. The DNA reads TGCGCCAGCAGCTTCGGCAGGGGGCGAGAGACCCAGTACTTC. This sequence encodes CASSFGRGRETQYF.